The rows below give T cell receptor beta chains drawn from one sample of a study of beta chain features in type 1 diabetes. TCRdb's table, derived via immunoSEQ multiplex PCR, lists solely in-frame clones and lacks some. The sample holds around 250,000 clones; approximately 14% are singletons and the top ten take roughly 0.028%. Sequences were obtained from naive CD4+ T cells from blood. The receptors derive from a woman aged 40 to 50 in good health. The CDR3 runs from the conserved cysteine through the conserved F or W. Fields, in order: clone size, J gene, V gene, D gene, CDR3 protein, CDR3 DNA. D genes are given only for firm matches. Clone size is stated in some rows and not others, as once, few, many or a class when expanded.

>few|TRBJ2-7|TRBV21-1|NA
CASSKSRDFSMGHEQYF
TGTGCCAGCAGCAAAAGTAGGGACTTCAGTATGGGCCACGAGCAGTACTTC
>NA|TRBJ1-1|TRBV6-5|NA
CASRLNRNTEAFF
TGTGCCAGCAGGCTTAACAGGAACACTGAAGCTTTCTTT
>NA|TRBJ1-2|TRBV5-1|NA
CASSLDGGGYTF
TGCGCCAGCAGCTTGGATGGAGGAGGCTACACCTTC
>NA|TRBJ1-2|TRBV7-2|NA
CASSLARANYGYTF
TGTGCCAGCAGCTTAGCGAGAGCTAACTATGGCTACACCTTC
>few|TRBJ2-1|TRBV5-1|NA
CASSPDRDNEQFF
TGCGCCAGCAGCCCGGACAGAGACAATGAGCAGTTCTTC
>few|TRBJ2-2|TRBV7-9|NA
CAILKGSAINTGELFF
TGTGCCATCTTGAAGGGTAGCGCCATAAACACCGGGGAGCTGTTTTTT
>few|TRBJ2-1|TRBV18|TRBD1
CASSPYTGQGDNEQFF
TGTGCCAGCTCACCATATACGGGACAGGGGGACAATGAGCAGTTCTTC
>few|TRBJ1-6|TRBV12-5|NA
CASGLRGGVEVNSPLHF
TGTGCTAGTGGTTTGAGGGGGGGGGTGGAGGTGAATTCACCCCTCCACTTT
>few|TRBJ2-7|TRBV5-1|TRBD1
CASSSPEGQGYYEQYF
TGCGCCAGCAGCTCCCCCGAGGGACAGGGGTACTACGAGCAGTACTTC
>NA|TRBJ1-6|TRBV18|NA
CASSPRSTRQESNSPLHF
TGTGCCAGCTCACCGCGCTCAACCAGGCAGGAATCTAATTCACCCCTCCACTTT
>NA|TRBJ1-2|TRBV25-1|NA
CASSELQGSGGYTF
TGTGCCAGCAGTGAGTTACAGGGAAGTGGTGGCTACACCTTC
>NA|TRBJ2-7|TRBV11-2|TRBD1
CASSPMGQRYEQYF
TGTGCCAGCAGCCCCATGGGACAGCGGTACGAGCAGTACTTC
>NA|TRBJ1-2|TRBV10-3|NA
CAIRGAGRDRNYGYTF
TGTGCCATCAGGGGAGCAGGGAGGGACCGTAACTATGGCTACACCTTC
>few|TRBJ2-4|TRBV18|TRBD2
CASSMTSGGAGRVNIQYF
TGTGCCAGCTCCATGACTAGCGGGGGTGCCGGCCGGGTGAACATTCAGTACTTC
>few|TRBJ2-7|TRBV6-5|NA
CASSYSNQAAPYEQYF
TGTGCCAGCAGTTACTCGAACCAGGCCGCCCCCTACGAGCAGTACTTC
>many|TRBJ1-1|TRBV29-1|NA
CSAINRAFF
TGCAGCGCGATCAACAGAGCTTTCTTT
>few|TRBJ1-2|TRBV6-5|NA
CASSRQGNYGYTF
TGTGCCAGCAGTCGTCAGGGTAACTATGGCTACACCTTC
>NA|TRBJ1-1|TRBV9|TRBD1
CASKEGIGQGNTEAFF
TGTGCCAGCAAGGAAGGGATCGGACAGGGAAACACTGAAGCTTTCTTT
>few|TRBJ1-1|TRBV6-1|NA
CASREQPGRNTEAFF
TGTGCCAGCAGGGAACAGCCGGGTCGGAACACTGAAGCTTTCTTT
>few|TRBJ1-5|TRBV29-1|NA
CSVGEAGAGGQPQHF
TGCAGCGTTGGGGAGGCGGGGGCCGGAGGACAGCCCCAGCATTTT
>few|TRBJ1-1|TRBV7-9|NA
CAIPQGGLNTEAFF
TGTGCCATTCCGCAGGGTGGGCTGAACACTGAAGCTTTCTTT
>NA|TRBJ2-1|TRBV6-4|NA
CASSDVAGGTSEQFF
TGTGCCAGCAGTGACGTGGCAGGGGGGACTAGTGAGCAGTTCTTC
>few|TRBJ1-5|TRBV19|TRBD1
CASSTGGVGNQPQHF
TGTGCCAGTAGTACAGGGGGAGTGGGCAATCAGCCCCAGCATTTT
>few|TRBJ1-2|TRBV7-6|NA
CASSLKFYGYTF
TGTGCCAGCAGCCTTAAATTCTATGGCTACACCTTC
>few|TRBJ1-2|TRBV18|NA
CASSDREGGYTF
TGTGCCAGCTCGGACCGGGAAGGTGGCTACACCTTC
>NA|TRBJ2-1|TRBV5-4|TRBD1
CASSLAGQGREQFF
TGTGCCAGCAGCTTGGCGGGACAGGGACGCGAGCAGTTCTTC
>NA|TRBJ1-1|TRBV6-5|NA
CASSRTKNTEAFF
TGTGCCAGCAGCAGGACAAAGAACACTGAAGCTTTCTTT
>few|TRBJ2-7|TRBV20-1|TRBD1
CSAQRGREQYF
TGCAGTGCACAGAGGGGGCGCGAGCAGTACTTC
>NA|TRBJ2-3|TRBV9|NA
CASSVVGADTQYF
TGTGCCAGCAGCGTAGTGGGCGCAGATACGCAGTATTTT
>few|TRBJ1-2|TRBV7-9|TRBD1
CASTGSGTGNNYGYTF
TGTGCCAGCACCGGGTCCGGGACAGGTAACAACTATGGCTACACCTTC
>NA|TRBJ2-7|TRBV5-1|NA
CASSLQNEQYF
TGCGCCAGCAGCTTACAGAACGAGCAGTACTTC
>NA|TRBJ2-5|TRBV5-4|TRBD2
CASSLGGGAETQYF
TGTGCCAGCAGCTTGGGCGGGGGGGCGGAGACCCAGTACTTC
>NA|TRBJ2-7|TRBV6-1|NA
CATGQRIYEQYF
TGTGCCACCGGACAAAGGATCTACGAGCAGTACTTC
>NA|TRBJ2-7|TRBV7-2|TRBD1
CASSLEGTGPYEQYF
TGTGCCAGCAGCTTAGAAGGGACAGGGCCATACGAGCAGTACTTC
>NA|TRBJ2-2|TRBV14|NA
CASSQVRSGTGELFF
TGTGCCAGCAGCCAAGTGCGTTCCGGGACCGGGGAGCTGTTTTTT
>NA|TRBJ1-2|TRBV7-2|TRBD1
CASSLDRGQGYTF
TGTGCCAGCAGCCTTGACAGGGGGCAAGGCTACACCTTC
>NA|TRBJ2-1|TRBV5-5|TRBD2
CASSFLAVSYNEQFF
TGTGCCAGCAGCTTCCTAGCGGTTTCCTACAATGAGCAGTTCTTC
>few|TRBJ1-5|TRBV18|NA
CASSLDSNQPQHF
TGTGCCAGCTCACTGGACAGTAATCAGCCCCAGCATTTT
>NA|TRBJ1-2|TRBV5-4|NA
CASSSAGTYPGPYTF
TGTGCCAGCAGCTCTGCCGGGACTTACCCTGGACCCTACACCTTC
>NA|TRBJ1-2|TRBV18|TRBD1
CASSPEDRAGYTF
TGTGCCAGCTCACCAGAAGACAGGGCTGGCTACACCTTC
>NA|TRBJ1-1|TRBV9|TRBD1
CASSLQGDTEAFF
TGTGCCAGCAGCTTACAGGGGGACACTGAAGCTTTCTTT